The next 18 T cell receptor beta chains were all read from a single sample in a study of tumor-infiltrating lymphocytes in primary liver carcinoma. Total RNA amounting to around 540 ng was the source from which TCR beta cDNA was made with a constant-region primer. A slightly modified ARM-PCR protocol with three nested multiplex PCR rounds produced these TCR beta libraries. Both of the initial two PCR rounds ran for around 9 cycles and employed TRBV1-TRBV30 forward primers alongside a C-beta reverse primer. TCRdb re-called the multiplex PCR reads through MiXCR, storing one row per CDR3 protein. The sample lists 75,000 to 80,000 distinct CDR3 sequences; roughly two thirds were seen once. Co-extraction of both nucleic acids (RNA and DNA) used about 19-33 mg of unsorted bulk tissue. Sequenced input: tumor-adjacent normal liver tissue. All receptors derive from a man aged 35 to 55 with primary liver carcinoma and hepatitis B virus infection.

In regard to this clonotype: Relative to the germline gene, one junction end is altered; a read error may explain this. The genes are TRBV5-1 and TRBJ2-7, with TRBD2 matching 12 bases. This CDR3 comprises 15 residues. Germline values: CDR1 SGHRS, CDR2 YFSETQ. The CDR3 spells CASSLGLAGVREQYF. In DNA, the CDR3 is TGCGCCAGCAGCTTGGGACTAGCGGGAGTACGGGAGCAATACTTC.

On this clonotype: A much larger clone differs by one base, so this may be a read error. This CDR3 is missing its conserved last phenylalanine or tryptophan, likely due to a read error. This chain joins TRBV29-1 and TRBJ2-5; a weak D match, TRBD2 (5 bases). Germline V lookup: CDR1 SQVTM, CDR2 ANQGSEA. This CDR3 is 12 amino acids long. The germline V and J ends were trimmed by 5 bases and 4 bases, with 11 bases remaining between them. CDR3 in DNA: TGCAGCGTTCTGACAAGCGGAGAGACCCAGTACTTA. This encodes CSVLTSGETQYL.

Comments on this clonotype: Sequence at one end of the junction differs from germline and may be a read error. The genes are TRBV4-1 and TRBJ2-1; D gene ambiguous. This CDR3 has 16 residues. The germline CDR1 and CDR2 sequences are MGHRA and YSYEKL. The CDR3 nucleotides are TGCGCCAGCAGCCAAGGTAGCACCGCACGGGCTGGTGAGCAGTCCTTT. Its translation: CASSQGSTARAGEQSF.

In its sample, this clonotype was seen once. Relative to the germline gene, one junction end is altered; a read error may explain this. The chain combines TRBV7-9 with TRBJ2-1, with TRBD2 as a possible D gene (6 bases). CDR1 SEHNR and CDR2 FQNEAQ come from the germline V gene (reference sequence). CDR3 length equals 18 residues. This CDR3 reads CVSSLAATSRHEGDEQFF. CDR3 coding DNA: TGTGTCAGCAGCTTAGCGGCTACTAGCAGGCATGAGGGCGATGAGCAGTTCTTC. The variable domain in full, with the rest retrieved from reference TRBV7-9 and TRBJ2-1, is DTGVSQNPRHKITKRGQNVTFRCDPISEHNRLYWYRQTLGQGPEFLTYFQNEAQLEKSRLLSDRFSAERPKGSFSTLEIQRTEQGDSAMYLCVSSLAATSRHEGDEQFFGPGTRLTVL.

The chain couples TRBV19 to TRBJ2-7; TRBD2 agrees at 10 bases. V lost 4 bases and J lost 2; bases outside the gene matches: 5. The CDR3 is 15 amino acids. Germline CDR1 reads LNHDA; CDR2 reads SQIVND (reference sequence). CDR3 coding DNA: TGTGCCAGTAGTACCGTAGCGGGGGGCGCCTACGAGCAGTACTTC. Translated: CASSTVAGGAYEQYF.

The chain couples TRBV11-2 to TRBJ2-3, with D perhaps matching TRBD2 (6 bases). Germline values: CDR1 SGHAT, CDR2 FQNNGV. The CDR3 contains 17 residues. V was clipped by 1 base and J by 0 bases, with 14 bases between them. The CDR3 coding sequence is TGTGCCAGCAGCTTAGTGGGACTGGCGACTAGCACAGATACGCAGTATTTT. This sequence encodes CASSLVGLATSTDTQYF.

On this clonotype itself: Just one base apart from a much larger clone, this may be a read error. The chain combines TRBV29-1 with TRBJ2-2, with TRBD2 matching over 8 bases. Per the germline V gene, CDR1 is SQVTM and CDR2 is ANQGSEA. The CDR3 is 13 amino acids. Trimming took 4 bases from V and 4 from J; bases not matched to a gene: 2. The CDR3 nucleotides are TGCAGCGTTGGACTAGCGCGCACCGGGGAGCTGTTTTTT. It codes for CSVGLARTGELFF.

The chain employs TRBV9 and TRBJ2-5; 9 bases align to TRBD1. Germline trimming cut 0 bases from V and 4 bases from J; bases unmatched to any gene: 10. Germline V gene lookup returns CDR1 SGDLS and CDR2 YYNGEE. The CDR3 covers 17 residues. The CDR3 region has the DNA TGTGCCAGCAGCGTAGACGGTCCACAGGGGGCGAGAGAGACCCAGTACTTC. As protein: CASSVDGPQGARETQYF.

This clonotype was detected only once. A much larger clone is a single base away; this may be a read error. The chain uses TRBV5-5 and TRBJ2-5; D perhaps matches TRBD1 (5 bases). The CDR3 runs to 14 residues. The germline V and J ends were trimmed by 3 bases and 4 bases, with 13 bases remaining between them. Germline V gene lookup returns CDR1 SGHKS and CDR2 YYEKEE (reference sequence). The CDR3 sequence: CASSSKNRGETQYF. The CDR3 DNA is TGTGCCAGCAGCTCGAAGAATAGGGGAGAGACCCAGTACTTC.

Comment on this clonotype: Relative to the germline gene, one junction end is altered; a read error may explain this. CDR3 DNA sequence: TGTGCCAGCAGGAGTCCGGGACAGGGATATGAGGAGTTCTTC. Translation gives CASRSPGQGYEEFF. The gene calls are TRBV6-6 and TRBJ2-1, with TRBD1 identical over 9 bases. CDR1 is MNHNY and CDR2 is SVGAGI in the germline V gene (reference sequence). The CDR3 runs 14 residues.

The rearrangement links TRBV24-1 to TRBJ2-2, with 9 bases fitting TRBD1. V trimming: 8 bases; J trimming: 2 bases; junction bases outside the gene matches: 5. Germline V lookup: CDR1 KGHDR, CDR2 SFDVKD. This CDR3 is 15 amino acids long. The CDR3 spells CATTPGQGNTGELFF. The CDR3 DNA follows: TGTGCCACCACTCCGGGACAGGGCAACACCGGGGAGCTGTTTTTT.

This clonotype appeared a single time. Relative to the germline gene, one junction end is altered; a read error may explain this. The chain recombines TRBV7-9 with TRBJ2-3; 8 bases are a match to TRBD1. Germline CDR1 is SEHNR and CDR2 is FQNEAQ (reference sequence). The CDR3 length is 15 residues. As DNA, the CDR3 is TGTGCTAGCAGCCTAAGCCAGGGGGCAACAGATACGCAGTATTTT. Its protein product is CASSLSQGATDTQYF.

This clonotype was observed a single time. No conserved phenylalanine or tryptophan is present at the end of the CDR3, so a read error is the likely explanation. The V gene is TRBV29-1, the J gene TRBJ2-3; D may be TRBD1 or TRBD2 (5 bases each). The CDR3 runs 14 residues. CDR1 SQVTM and CDR2 ANQGSEA come from the germline V gene. In DNA form, the CDR3 reads TGCAGCGTTGACAGGACGGCCATGGGGGATATGCAGTATCTT. It is translated as CSVDRTAMGDMQYL.

The chain carries TRBV28 and TRBJ1-5; no definite D call. The CDR3 spans 17 residues. V was clipped by 5 bases and J by 3 bases, with 20 bases between them. The germline CDR1 and CDR2 sequences are MDHEN and SYDVKM. DNA of the CDR3: TGTGCCAGCAGTCCTATCGTGGGCGGGCCAATCAATCAGCCCCAGCATTTT. It encodes CASSPIVGGPINQPQHF. Complete variable domain (other parts from reference TRBV28 and TRBJ1-5): DVKVTQSSRYLVKRTGEKVFLECVQDMDHENMFWYRQDPGLGLRLIYFSYDVKMKEKGDIPEGYSVSREKKERFSLILESASTNQTSMYLCASSPIVGGPINQPQHFGDGTRLSIL.

As concerns this clonotype: The final CDR3 position lacks the conserved phenylalanine or tryptophan, pointing to a likely read error. The chain uses TRBV11-2 and TRBJ2-7, with 9 bases fitting TRBD1. This CDR3 contains 15 residues. Germline V lookup: CDR1 SGHAT, CDR2 FQNNGV. The CDR3 protein is CAGSLRWTGENEQYS. Written as DNA, the CDR3 is TGTGCCGGCAGCTTACGATGGACAGGGGAAAACGAGCAGTACTCC.

This clonotype was recorded a few times. A much larger clone is a single base away; this may be a read error. This chain joins TRBV30 and TRBJ1-1; D is undetermined. V was clipped by 5 bases and J by 2 bases, with 9 bases between them. Germline CDR1 is GTSNPN and CDR2 is SVGIG (reference sequence). CDR3 length: 12 amino acids. CDR3 residues: CAWEGGNTEAFF. The CDR3 DNA follows: TGTGCCTGGGAGGGCGGTAACACTGAAGCTTTCTTT.

This clonotype appeared a few times. A single base separates this from a much larger clone, so it may be a read error. The chain uses TRBV28 and TRBJ1-2; D remains ambiguous. This CDR3 contains 16 residues. Germline values: CDR1 MDHEN, CDR2 SYDVKM. The CDR3 nucleotides are TGTGCCAACAGTCTCTACCCCACCGGGGAGGGCTATGGCTACACCTTC. Amino acid sequence: CANSLYPTGEGYGYTF.

With respect to this clonotype: The final CDR3 position lacks the conserved phenylalanine or tryptophan, pointing to a likely read error. The chain has TRBV12-3 or TRBV12-4 and TRBJ2-1; D is perhaps TRBD2 (6 bases). The CDR3 is made up of 16 amino acids. V lost 1 base and J lost 9, with 19 bases in between. DNA of the CDR3: TGTGCCAGCAGTTTAGGTATCGGGAGTAAGGTGGGTGAGCAGTTCCTC. It codes for CASSLGIGSKVGEQFL.